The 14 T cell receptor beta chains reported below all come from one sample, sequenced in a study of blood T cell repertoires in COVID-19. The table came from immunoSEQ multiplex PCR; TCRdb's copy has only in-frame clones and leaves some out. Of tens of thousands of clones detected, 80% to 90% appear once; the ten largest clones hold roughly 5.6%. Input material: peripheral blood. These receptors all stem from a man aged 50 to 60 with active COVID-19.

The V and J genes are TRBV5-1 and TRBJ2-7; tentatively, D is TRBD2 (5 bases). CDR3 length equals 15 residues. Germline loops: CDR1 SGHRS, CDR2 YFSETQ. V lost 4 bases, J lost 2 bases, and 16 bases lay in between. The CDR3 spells CASSPEGGRPYEQYF. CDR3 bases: TGCGCCAGCAGCCCCGAGGGTGGCAGGCCCTACGAGCAGTACTTC. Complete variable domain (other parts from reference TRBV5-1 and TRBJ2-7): KAGVTQTPRYLIKTRGQQVTLSCSPISGHRSVSWYQQTPGQGLQFLFEYFSETQRNKGNFPGRFSGRQFSNSRSEMNVSTLELGDSALYLCASSPEGGRPYEQYFGPGTRLTVT.

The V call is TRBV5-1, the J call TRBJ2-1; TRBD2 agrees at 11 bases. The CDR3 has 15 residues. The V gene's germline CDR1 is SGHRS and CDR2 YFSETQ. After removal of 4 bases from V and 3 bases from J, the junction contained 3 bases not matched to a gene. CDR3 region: CASSPGLADYNEQFF. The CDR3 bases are TGCGCCAGCAGCCCGGGACTAGCGGACTACAATGAGCAGTTCTTC. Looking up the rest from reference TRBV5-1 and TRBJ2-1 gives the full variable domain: KAGVTQTPRYLIKTRGQQVTLSCSPISGHRSVSWYQQTPGQGLQFLFEYFSETQRNKGNFPGRFSGRQFSNSRSEMNVSTLELGDSALYLCASSPGLADYNEQFFGPGTRLTVL.

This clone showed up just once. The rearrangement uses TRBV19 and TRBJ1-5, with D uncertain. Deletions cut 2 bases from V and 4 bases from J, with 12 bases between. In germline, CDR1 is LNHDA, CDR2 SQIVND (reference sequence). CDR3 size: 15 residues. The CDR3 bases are TGTGCCAGTAGTATACATACGGGCGGGAATCAGCCCCAGCATTTT. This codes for CASSIHTGGNQPQHF.

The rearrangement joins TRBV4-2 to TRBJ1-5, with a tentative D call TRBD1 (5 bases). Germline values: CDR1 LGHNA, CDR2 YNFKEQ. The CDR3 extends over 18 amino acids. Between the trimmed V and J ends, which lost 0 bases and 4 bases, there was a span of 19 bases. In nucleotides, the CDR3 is TGTGCCAGCAGCCAAGATGCAGCCGGGCCAGGGAGGAATCAGCCCCAGCATTTT. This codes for CASSQDAAGPGRNQPQHF.

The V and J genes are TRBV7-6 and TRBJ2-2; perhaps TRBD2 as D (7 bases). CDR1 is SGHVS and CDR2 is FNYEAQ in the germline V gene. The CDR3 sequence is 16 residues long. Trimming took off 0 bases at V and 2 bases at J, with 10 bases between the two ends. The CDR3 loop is CASSLAGGGNTGELFF. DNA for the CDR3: TGTGCCAGCAGCTTAGCGGGAGGGGGTAACACCGGGGAGCTGTTTTTT.

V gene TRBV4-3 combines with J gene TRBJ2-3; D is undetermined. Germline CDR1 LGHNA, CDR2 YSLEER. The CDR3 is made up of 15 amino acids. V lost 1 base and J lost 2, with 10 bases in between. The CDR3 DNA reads TGCGCCAGCAGCCAAGGGCTAGGCAACACAGATACGCAGTATTTT. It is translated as CASSQGLGNTDTQYF.

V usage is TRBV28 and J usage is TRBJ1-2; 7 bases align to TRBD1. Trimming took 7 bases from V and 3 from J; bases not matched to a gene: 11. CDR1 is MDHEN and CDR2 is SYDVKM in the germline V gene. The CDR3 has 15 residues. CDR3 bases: TGTGCCAGCACCAGAACCCGGACAGGCTACTATGGCTACACCTTC. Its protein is CASTRTRTGYYGYTF.

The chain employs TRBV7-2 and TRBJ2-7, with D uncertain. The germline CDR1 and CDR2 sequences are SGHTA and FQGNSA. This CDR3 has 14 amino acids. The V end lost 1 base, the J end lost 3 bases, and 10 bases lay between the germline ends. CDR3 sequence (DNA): TGTGCCAGCAGCTTAGTTGGGCCAATCTACGAGCAGTACTTC. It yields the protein CASSLVGPIYEQYF.

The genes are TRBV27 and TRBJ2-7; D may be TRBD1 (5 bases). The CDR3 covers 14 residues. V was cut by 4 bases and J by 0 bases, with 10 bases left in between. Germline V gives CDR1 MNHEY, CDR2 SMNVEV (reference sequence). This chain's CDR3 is CASSSRRVSYEQYF. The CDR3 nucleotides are TGTGCCAGCAGTTCTCGCAGGGTCTCCTACGAGCAGTACTTC.

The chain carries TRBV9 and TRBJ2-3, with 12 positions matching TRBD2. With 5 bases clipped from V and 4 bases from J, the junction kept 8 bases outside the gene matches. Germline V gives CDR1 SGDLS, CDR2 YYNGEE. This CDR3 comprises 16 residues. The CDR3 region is CASSELAGGPPDTQYF. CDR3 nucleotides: TGTGCCAGCAGTGAGCTAGCGGGAGGGCCCCCAGATACGCAGTATTTT.

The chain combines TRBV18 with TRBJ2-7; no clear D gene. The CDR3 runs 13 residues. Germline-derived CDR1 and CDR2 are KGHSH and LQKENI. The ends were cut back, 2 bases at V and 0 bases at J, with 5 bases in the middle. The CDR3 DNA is TGTGCCAGCTCACCAACGAGCTCCTACGAGCAGTACTTC. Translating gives CASSPTSSYEQYF.

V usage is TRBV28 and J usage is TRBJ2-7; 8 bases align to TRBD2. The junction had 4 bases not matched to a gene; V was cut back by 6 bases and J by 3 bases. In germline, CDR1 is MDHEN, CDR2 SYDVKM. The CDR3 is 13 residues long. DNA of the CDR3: TGTGCCAGCAGCCCGGGACTAGTCTACGAGCAGTACTTC. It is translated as CASSPGLVYEQYF.

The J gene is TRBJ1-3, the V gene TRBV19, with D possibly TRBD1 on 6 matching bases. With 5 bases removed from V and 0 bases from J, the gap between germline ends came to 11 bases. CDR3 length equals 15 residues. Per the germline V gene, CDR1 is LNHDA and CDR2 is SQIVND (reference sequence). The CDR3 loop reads CASSPGAGSGNTIYF. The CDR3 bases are TGTGCCAGTAGTCCAGGGGCCGGCTCTGGAAACACCATATATTTT.

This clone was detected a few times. CDR3 nucleotides: TGTGCCACCAGCAGAGATCGGGGTCGCAAGTTCTTC. Translating it yields CATSRDRGRKFF. The chain couples TRBV15 to TRBJ2-1, with D tentatively TRBD2 (5 bases). Germline CDR1 reads LNHNV; CDR2 reads YYDKDF (reference sequence). The CDR3 loop spans 12 amino acids. The V and J ends lost 0 bases and 14 bases respectively, with 11 bases between them. The variable domain in full, with the rest retrieved from reference TRBV15 and TRBJ2-1, is DAMVIQNPRYQVTQFGKPVTLSCSQTLNHNVMYWYQQKSSQAPKLLFHYYDKDFNNEADTPDNFQSRRPNTSFCFLDIRSPGLGDTAMYLCATSRDRGRKFFGPGTRLTVL.